This TCR beta chain was retrieved from a study of shared clonotypes between healthy human individuals. The table lists this clone with a count of one. The germline gives CDR1 SGHAT, CDR2 FQNNGV. With 1 base removed from V and 7 bases from J, the gap between germline ends came to 10 bases. CDR3 size: 13 residues. Several immunoSEQ plates held equal portions of the genomic DNA taken from each subset. Libraries were prepared by immunoSEQ multiplex PCR; TCRdb keeps only in-frame clonotypes and omits some of them. In the table there are 2 million to 2.5 million clones, about 95% of which are singletons. As defined, naive CD8 cells were CD45RO-negative and positively selected for CCR7, with terminally differentiated effector memory CD45RA+ cells excluded. The donor population consisted of healthy HIV-negative adults with no recent acute infections or vaccinations.

The chain carries TRBV11-2 and TRBJ1-1; D remains ambiguous. The source of this sequence is a young man in good health. Sample: naive CD8+ T cells sorted from blood. The CDR3 coding sequence is TGTGCCAGCAGCTTAGTGGGTAACGGTGAAGCTTTCTTT. This sequence encodes CASSLVGNGEAFF.